This entry is about one T cell receptor (beta chain). Its antigen is not identified. Only in-frame clones appear in the TCRdb table, and some are missing; sequencing was by immunoSEQ multiplex PCR. The sample has 250,000 to 300,000 clones, around 87% seen once. These data originate in a study of Ad26.COV2.S vaccination and SARS-CoV-2 variants. Study in general: Sample donor was a member of the COV1001 Ad26.COV2.S trial arm.

The V end lost 0 bases, the J end lost 2 bases, and 7 bases lay between the germline ends. This CDR3 has 14 residues. From germline, CDR1 is SGHNT and CDR2 YENEEA. Study results and caveats: Those who received the vaccine showed greater spike-specific TCR breadth than those given placebo.

Regarding treatment: about 20 received Ad26.COV2.S at low or high dose, single or two shots; 5 received placebo; per-sample allocation not given. After the first vaccine or placebo injection, samples were drawn on day 63. The J gene is TRBJ2-5, the V gene TRBV11-3; no firm D call. The TCR originated in a person aged 18 to 59 who received the Ad26.COV2.S COVID-19 vaccine or a placebo. This sample comprised peripheral blood, obtained in a trial of Ad26.COV2.S vaccine versus placebo. CDR3 region: CASSLDSRQETQYF. The CDR3 nucleotides read TGTGCCAGCAGCTTAGATAGCAGACAAGAGACCCAGTACTTC.